Listed here is a single T cell receptor (beta chain). This sample is drawn from a study of PD-1 blockade in classical Hodgkin lymphoma. Germline V gene lookup returns CDR1 SGHTA and CDR2 FQGNSA. The ends were cut back, 1 base at V and 3 bases at J, with 13 bases in the middle. CDR3 length: 16 residues. All the patients suffered relapse after autologous stem cell transplantation, and brentuximab vedotin exposure differed. TCRdb keeps only in-frame clones here, not all; method: immunoSEQ multiplex PCR. The sample lists approximately 84,000 clones; roughly 90% were seen once. Sequencing was performed on peripheral blood mononuclear cells (PBMCs), taken at baseline. The gene calls are TRBV7-2 and TRBJ2-1; the D gene is possibly TRBD2 (5 bases). The sequence was collected from a human donor with classical Hodgkin lymphoma. The CDR3 here is CASSLDWSGNYNEQFF. As DNA, the CDR3 is TGTGCCAGCAGCTTAGATTGGAGCGGAAACTACAATGAGCAGTTCTTC.